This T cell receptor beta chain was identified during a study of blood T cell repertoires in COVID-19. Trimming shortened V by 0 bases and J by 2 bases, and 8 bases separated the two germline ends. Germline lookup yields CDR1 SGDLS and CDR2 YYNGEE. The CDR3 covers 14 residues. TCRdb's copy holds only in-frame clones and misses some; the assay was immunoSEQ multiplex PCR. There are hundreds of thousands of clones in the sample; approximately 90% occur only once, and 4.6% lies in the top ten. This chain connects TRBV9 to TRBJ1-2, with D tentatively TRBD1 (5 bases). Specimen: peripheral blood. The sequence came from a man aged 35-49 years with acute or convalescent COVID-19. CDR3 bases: TGTGCCAGCAGCGTAGGGCGGGGGAACTATGGCTACACCTTC. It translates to CASSVGRGNYGYTF.